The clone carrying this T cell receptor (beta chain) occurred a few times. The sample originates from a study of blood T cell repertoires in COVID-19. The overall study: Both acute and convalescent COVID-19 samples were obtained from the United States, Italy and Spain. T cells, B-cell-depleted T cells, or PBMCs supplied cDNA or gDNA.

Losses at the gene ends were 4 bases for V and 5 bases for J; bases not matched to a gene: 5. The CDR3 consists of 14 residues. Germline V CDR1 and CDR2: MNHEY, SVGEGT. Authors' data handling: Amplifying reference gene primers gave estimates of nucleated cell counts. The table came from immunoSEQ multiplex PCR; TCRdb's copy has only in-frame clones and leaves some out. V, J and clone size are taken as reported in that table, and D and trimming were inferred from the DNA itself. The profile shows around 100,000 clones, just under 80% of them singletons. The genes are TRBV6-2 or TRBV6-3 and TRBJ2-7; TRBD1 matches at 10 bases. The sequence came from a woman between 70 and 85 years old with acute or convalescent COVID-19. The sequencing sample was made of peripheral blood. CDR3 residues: CASSWGQGQNEQYF. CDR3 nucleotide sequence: TGTGCCAGCAGTTGGGGACAGGGGCAGAACGAGCAGTACTTC.